The clone carrying this T cell receptor beta chain was seen ten or more times. Unique molecular identifiers tagged the TCRbeta library. TCRdb ran MiXCR on the PCR reads and lists one entry per CDR3 protein. The sample has approximately 83,000 distinct CDR3 sequences, 9% to 15% seen once. The junction had 6 bases not matched to a gene; V was cut back by 5 bases and J by 0 bases. There are 15 residues in the CDR3. Germline values: CDR1 DFQATT, CDR2 SNEGSKA (reference sequence). The sample comes from a study of T-cell reconstitution after alpha-beta-depleted transplantation in children. The receptor was isolated from a human donor who donated a stem cell graft to a child with inherited bone marrow failure. Material: PBMCs from the stem cell graft donor, obtained from the stem cell graft. This rearrangement joins TRBV20-1 to TRBJ2-7, with 11 bases identical to TRBD2. The CDR3 nucleotides read TGCAGTGCTTTAGCGGGAGGGTCAAGCTCCTACGAGCAGTACTTC. Translation gives CSALAGGSSSYEQYF.